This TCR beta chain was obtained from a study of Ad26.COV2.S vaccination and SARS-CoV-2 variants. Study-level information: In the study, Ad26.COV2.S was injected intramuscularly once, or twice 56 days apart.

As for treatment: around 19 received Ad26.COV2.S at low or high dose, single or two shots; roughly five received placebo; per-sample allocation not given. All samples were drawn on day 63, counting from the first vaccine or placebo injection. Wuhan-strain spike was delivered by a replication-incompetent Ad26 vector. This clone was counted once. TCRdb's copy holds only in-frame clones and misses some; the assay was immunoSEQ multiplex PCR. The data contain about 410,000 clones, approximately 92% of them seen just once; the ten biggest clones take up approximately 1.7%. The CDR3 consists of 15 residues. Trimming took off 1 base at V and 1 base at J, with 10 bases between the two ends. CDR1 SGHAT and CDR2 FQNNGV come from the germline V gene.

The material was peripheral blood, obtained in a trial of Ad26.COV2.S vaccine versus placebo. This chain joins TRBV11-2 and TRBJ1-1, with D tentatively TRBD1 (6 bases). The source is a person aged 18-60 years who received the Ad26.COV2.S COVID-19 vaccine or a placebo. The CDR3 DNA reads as TGTGCCAGCAGCTTAGCCGGACAGCGGAACACTGAAGCTTTCTTT. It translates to CASSLAGQRNTEAFF.